Below, 30 T cell receptor beta chains from the same sample are listed, as sequenced in a study of Japanese encephalitis immunity and Zika vaccine responses. For less than seven days, PBMCs labeled with CFSE were cultured with peptide pools at roughly 1 ug/mL each. Unfixed live CD56-CD19-CD16-CD3+CD4+ CFSE-low cells were sorted as proliferating CD4 T cells. Via MiXCR, TCRdb re-called the 5' RACE reads, giving one row per CDR3 protein. The data show 180 or so distinct CDR3 sequences, 12% seen once. The starting material was antigen-activated CD4+ T cells from blood, cultured, obtained during a Zika inactivated vaccine study. The receptors shown here come from an adult woman who received an inactivated Zika virus vaccine.

In its sample, this clonotype is large. The V call is TRBV2, the J call TRBJ2-2, with TRBD2 as a possible D gene (5 bases). V lost 4 bases, J lost 4 bases, and 13 bases lay in between. CDR3 length equals 15 residues. Germline lookup yields CDR1 SNHLY and CDR2 FYNNEI. The CDR3 DNA reads TGTGCCAGCAGTGTTAGAGACTACCTCACCGGGGAGCTGTTTTTT. Its protein product is CASSVRDYLTGELFF.

By share, this clonotype ranks as large (0.1 to 1%). The V call is TRBV20-1, the J call TRBJ1-5; D is ambiguous. Per the germline V gene, CDR1 is DFQATT and CDR2 is SNEGSKA (reference sequence). The CDR3 loop spans 15 amino acids. V was shortened by 3 bases and J by 3 bases, with 15 bases between the two germline ends. The DNA for the CDR3 is TGCAGTGCTAGGGAGCGGGCAGGTCCCAATCAGCCCCAGCATTTT. Encoded protein: CSARERAGPNQPQHF.

This clonotype was picked up one time. This could be a read error, since a much larger clone is one nucleotide away. This chain uses TRBV19 with TRBJ2-7, with D possibly matching TRBD2 (5 bases). This CDR3 is 15 amino acids long. CDR1 LNHDA and CDR2 SQIVND come from the germline V gene (reference sequence). The V end was cut by 5 bases, the J end by 0 bases, with 14 bases between. The CDR3 coding sequence is TGTGCCAGTAGTGCAGGACTGCTTAACTCCTACGAGCAGTACTTC. Translating gives CASSAGLLNSYEQYF.

By sample share, this clonotype is medium-sized (0.01 to 0.1%). The chain joins TRBV20-1 to TRBJ2-3; 8 bases are a match to TRBD2. V lost 3 bases and J lost 5; bases outside the gene matches: 10. CDR1 and CDR2 from the germline V gene are DFQATT and SNEGSKA (reference sequence). The CDR3 runs 15 residues. The CDR3 DNA follows: TGCAGTGCTAGTGCTCAATTCGGGAGGGGAGATACGCAGTATTTT. It is translated as CSASAQFGRGDTQYF.

Sample share makes this clonotype medium-sized (0.01 to 0.1%). The chain has TRBV19 and TRBJ1-4; D is possibly TRBD1 (6 bases). The CDR3 contains 14 residues. Germline values: CDR1 LNHDA, CDR2 SQIVND (reference sequence). V shed 8 bases and J shed 6 bases, with 16 bases lying between them. CDR3 amino acids: CASATGTLDEKLFF. The CDR3 DNA reads TGTGCCAGTGCCACCGGGACACTGGATGAAAAACTGTTTTTT.

This clonotype is medium-sized by share. The V and J genes are TRBV19 and TRBJ2-7; weak D call: TRBD2 (5 bases). Deletions cut 5 bases from V and 0 bases from J, with 14 bases between. The CDR3 length is 15 residues. Germline values: CDR1 LNHDA, CDR2 SQIVND (reference sequence). CDR3 protein: CASSAGLLSSYEQYF. In DNA form, the CDR3 reads TGTGCCAGTAGTGCAGGACTGCTTAGCTCCTACGAGCAGTACTTC.

This clonotype is labeled as large. The chain recombines TRBV20-1 with TRBJ1-3, with no clear D. V lost 0 bases and J lost 0, with 9 bases in between. The CDR3 runs 15 residues. The germline V gene has CDR1 DFQATT and CDR2 SNEGSKA (reference sequence). CDR3 protein: CSARDPGDSGNTIYF. The CDR3, as DNA: TGCAGTGCTAGAGATCCAGGAGACTCTGGAAACACCATATATTTT.

This clonotype is deemed hyperexpanded. V gene TRBV21-1 combines with J gene TRBJ2-1. TRBV21-1 is listed as a pseudogene. The CDR3 extends over 13 amino acids. The CDR3 coding sequence is TGTGCCAGCATGACTTGCGTTTACAATGAGCAGTTCTTC. It is translated as CASMTCVYNEQFF.

With respect to this clonotype: At one end, the junction sequence differs from germline, possibly due to a read error. This chain connects TRBV12-3 or TRBV12-4 to TRBJ2-1; 8 bases are a match to TRBD2. CDR3 length equals 15 residues. CDR3 bases: TGTGTCAGCAATTCCCTGACTAGCGCGTACAATGAGCAGTTCTTC. It translates to CVSNSLTSAYNEQFF.

In its sample, this clonotype is large. The V gene is TRBV6-5, the J gene TRBJ2-7, with D possibly TRBD1 on 5 matching bases. The germline V gene has CDR1 MNHEY and CDR2 SVGAGI. The CDR3 totals 13 residues. The V and J ends lost 2 bases and 6 bases respectively, with 11 bases between them. CDR3 in amino acids: CASSYNWGGEQYF. The DNA of the CDR3 is TGTGCCAGCAGTTACAATTGGGGCGGCGAGCAGTACTTC.

The chain uses TRBV30 and TRBJ1-1; TRBD1 might be the D (6 bases). CDR3 size: 15 residues. Germline V gene lookup returns CDR1 GTSNPN and CDR2 SVGIG (reference sequence). Trimming pared 5 bases from V and 0 bases from J, leaving 16 bases between. The CDR3 sequence is CAWGQGTFMNTEAFF. The CDR3 nucleotides read TGTGCCTGGGGGCAAGGGACATTCATGAACACTGAAGCTTTCTTT. Full variable domain (rest looked up from reference TRBV30 and TRBJ1-1): SQTIHQWPATLVQPVGSPLSLECTVEGTSNPNLYWYRQAAGRGLQLLFYSVGIGQISSEVPQNLSASRPQDRQFILSSKKLLLSDSGFYLCAWGQGTFMNTEAFFGQGTRLTVV.

This clonotype is termed large. V gene TRBV7-9 combines with J gene TRBJ1-3; D gene ambiguous. Germline values: CDR1 SEHNR, CDR2 FQNEAQ (reference sequence). The ends were cut back, 4 bases at V and 0 bases at J, with 7 bases in the middle. The CDR3 is made up of 14 amino acids. The chain's CDR3 is CASSWTTSGNTIYF. In DNA form, the CDR3 reads TGTGCCAGCAGCTGGACCACCTCTGGAAACACCATATATTTT. The full variable domain, rest sourced from reference TRBV7-9 and TRBJ1-3, is DTGVSQNPRHKITKRGQNVTFRCDPISEHNRLYWYRQTLGQGPEFLTYFQNEAQLEKSRLLSDRFSAERPKGSFSTLEIQRTEQGDSAMYLCASSWTTSGNTIYFGEGSWLTVV.

This clonotype is termed large (0.1 to 1%). The CDR3: CASSLLLRKETQYF. Here the CDR3 DNA reads TGTGCCAGCAGCTTGTTATTAAGAAAAGAGACCCAGTACTTC. The gene calls are TRBV5-6 and TRBJ2-5, with no clear D. The V gene's germline CDR1 is SGHDT and CDR2 YYEEEE. Trimming stripped 1 base from V and 3 bases from J, with 10 bases between. CDR3 size: 14 residues.

The V and J genes are TRBV3-1 and TRBJ2-7; 9 positions match TRBD1. The junction had 2 bases not matched to a gene; V was cut back by 4 bases and J by 7 bases. The germline V gene has CDR1 LGHDT and CDR2 YNNKEL (reference sequence). The CDR3 sequence is 12 residues long. CDR3 in amino acids: CASSLGQGEQYF. The CDR3 coding sequence is TGTGCCAGCAGCCTAGGACAGGGGGAGCAGTACTTC.

By sample share, this clonotype is medium-sized. This sequence joins TRBV20-1 and TRBJ2-7; no clear D gene. Germline lookup yields CDR1 DFQATT and CDR2 SNEGSKA (reference sequence). Trimming shortened V by 0 bases and J by 0 bases, and 12 bases separated the two germline ends. The CDR3 covers 15 residues. The CDR3 DNA reads as TGCAGTGCTAGAGACGGTGGAGACCTCTCCTACGAGCAGTACTTC. Protein: CSARDGGDLSYEQYF.

By frequency in the sample, this clonotype is hyperexpanded (1% or more). The chain recombines TRBV27 with TRBJ1-5; a weak D match, TRBD1 (6 bases). The CDR3 spans 14 residues. Trimming took off 2 bases at V and 3 bases at J, with 8 bases between the two ends. From germline, CDR1 is MNHEY and CDR2 SMNVEV (reference sequence). For the CDR3, the DNA is TGTGCCAGCAGTTTAGGACAGTACAATCAGCCCCAGCATTTT. Protein product: CASSLGQYNQPQHF.

By its share, this clonotype is medium-sized (0.01 to 0.1%). The chain uses TRBV5-5 and TRBJ1-4, with 8 bases aligning to TRBD1. This CDR3 spans 16 amino acids. Trimming removed 1 base from V and 3 bases from J; junction bases left unmatched: 5. Per germline, CDR1 SGHKS and CDR2 YYEKEE (reference sequence). CDR3 sequence (DNA): TGTGCCAGCAGCTTGCTAAAACAGGGGGCTAATGAAAAACTGTTTTTT. Its translation: CASSLLKQGANEKLFF. The complete variable domain, with remaining parts taken from reference TRBV5-5 and TRBJ1-4, reads DAGVTQSPTHLIKTRGQQVTLRCSPISGHKSVSWYQQVLGQGPQFIFQYYEKEERGRGNFPDRFSARQFPNYSSELNVNALLLGDSALYLCASSLLKQGANEKLFFGSGTQLSVL.

By proportion, this clonotype is large. V usage is TRBV5-1 and J usage is TRBJ1-3; D might be TRBD1 (6 bases). With 4 bases removed from V and 4 bases from J, the gap between germline ends came to 18 bases. The CDR3 covers 16 residues. The germline V gene encodes CDR1 SGHRS and CDR2 YFSETQ. The CDR3 is CASSGGTPLRGNTIYF. The CDR3 DNA reads TGCGCCAGCAGCGGCGGGACACCGTTACGGGGAAACACCATATATTTT.

This clonotype is medium-sized (0.01 to 0.1%) within its sample. The chain has TRBV19 and TRBJ2-2; 7 bases align to TRBD1. CDR1 LNHDA and CDR2 SQIVND come from the germline V gene (reference sequence). V dropped 10 bases and J dropped 1; count of bases not matched to a gene: 6. The CDR3 sequence is 14 residues long. Here the CDR3 reads CATGRTGNTGELFF. CDR3 sequence (DNA): TGTGCCACAGGCCGGACAGGGAACACCGGGGAGCTGTTTTTT.

Sample share makes this clonotype large. V gene TRBV5-1 combines with J gene TRBJ1-6; D possibly corresponds to TRBD1 (6 bases). Germline CDR1 and CDR2: SGHRS and YFSETQ. The length of the CDR3 is 16 residues. The V end was cut by 0 bases, the J end by 7 bases, with 14 bases between. CDR3 residues: CASSLVAGAVNSPLHF. CDR3 sequence (DNA): TGCGCCAGCAGCTTGGTTGCGGGGGCGGTAAATTCACCCCTCCACTTT.

Judged by abundance, this clonotype is hyperexpanded. The chain is built from TRBV29-1 and TRBJ1-1; D gene unclear. V lost 4 bases, J lost 4 bases, and 16 bases lay in between. The CDR3 sequence is 14 residues long. Germline V gives CDR1 SQVTM, CDR2 ANQGSEA. CDR3 sequence: CSVGEGPWGTEAFF. In nucleotides, the CDR3 is TGCAGCGTTGGGGAAGGGCCCTGGGGCACTGAAGCTTTCTTT.

The CDR3 coding sequence is TGCAGTGCCTCTGTGGGGAAAAAACTGTTTTTT. Translation: CSASVGKKLFF. This chain connects TRBV20-1 to TRBJ1-4; D is unclear. The CDR3 sequence is 11 residues long. Trimming stripped 6 bases from V and 9 bases from J, with 11 bases between. The germline V gene encodes CDR1 DFQATT and CDR2 SNEGSKA (reference sequence).

This clonotype is medium-sized within its sample. J is TRBJ2-7 and V is TRBV2, with 8 bases identical to TRBD1. The CDR3 has 16 residues. Germline CDR1 reads SNHLY; CDR2 reads FYNNEI. Losses at the gene ends were 5 bases for V and 0 bases for J; bases not matched to a gene: 9. CDR3 sequence: CASSKDRVEVSYEQYF. CDR3 sequence (DNA): TGTGCCAGCAGTAAGGACAGGGTAGAGGTCTCCTACGAGCAGTACTTC.

The table lists this clonotype with a few counts. This chain connects TRBV4-3 to TRBJ2-1; D call uncertain. CDR1 is LGHNA, CDR2 YSLEER, per germline. The ends were cut back, 1 base at V and 7 bases at J, with 14 bases in the middle. The CDR3 extends over 15 amino acids. CDR3 sequence: CASSQVSQGRNEQFF. CDR3 DNA sequence: TGCGCCAGCAGCCAAGTAAGTCAAGGAAGGAATGAGCAGTTCTTC.

Within the sample, this clonotype is large. The chain has TRBV20-1 and TRBJ1-2, with 7 positions matching TRBD1. The CDR3 is 11 amino acids. The germline gives CDR1 DFQATT, CDR2 SNEGSKA (reference sequence). J gave up 6 bases and V 5 bases, and 3 bases lay outside the gene matches. CDR3 amino acids: CSAGRGDGYTF. In DNA form, the CDR3 reads TGCAGTGCTGGCAGGGGGGATGGCTACACCTTC.

This chain joins TRBV28 and TRBJ1-4; D perhaps matches TRBD1 (5 bases). CDR1 is MDHEN, CDR2 SYDVKM, per germline. V was shortened by 7 bases and J by 7 bases, with 19 bases between the two germline ends. The CDR3 is 15 residues long. Written as DNA, the CDR3 is TGTGCCAGCACCTCCCTAAAGGGGCCCACTGAAAAACTGTTTTTT. Translating gives CASTSLKGPTEKLFF.

The gene calls are TRBV20-1 and TRBJ2-3; TRBD2 agrees at 10 bases. In germline, CDR1 is DFQATT, CDR2 SNEGSKA (reference sequence). Trimming at V came to 6 bases and at J to 8 bases, leaving 11 bases not matched to a gene. This CDR3 contains 14 residues. The CDR3 bases are TGCAGTGCGGCGAGCGGGGGGGCCGTGGGTACGCAGTATTTT. It codes for CSAASGGAVGTQYF.

By sample share, this clonotype is large. The chain employs TRBV19 and TRBJ1-5; TRBD1 is a possible D gene (6 bases). This CDR3 region has 14 residues. V was cut by 5 bases and J by 8 bases, with 16 bases left in between. The germline gives CDR1 LNHDA, CDR2 SQIVND (reference sequence). The chain's CDR3 is CASSVTGKLKPQHF. The CDR3 bases are TGTGCCAGTAGTGTGACAGGTAAATTAAAGCCCCAGCATTTT.

This clonotype was counted between two and nine times. The chain carries TRBV24-1 and TRBJ2-3, with 7 bases aligning to TRBD2. The J segment lost 0 bases and the V segment lost 4 bases, leaving 6 bases of the junction unmatched. CDR1 and CDR2 from the germline V gene are KGHDR and SFDVKD. This CDR3 is 16 amino acids long. The chain's CDR3 is CATSDPSGGSTDTQYF. DNA for the CDR3: TGTGCCACCAGTGACCCCTCCGGGGGGAGCACAGATACGCAGTATTTT.

This clonotype qualifies as medium-sized. The chain recombines TRBV18 with TRBJ2-7; possibly TRBD1 for D (6 bases). V was clipped by 3 bases and J by 0 bases, with 12 bases between them. The germline CDR1 and CDR2 sequences are KGHSH and LQKENI. The CDR3 is made up of 15 amino acids. The CDR3 here is CASSPGTPSSYEQYF. In DNA form, the CDR3 reads TGTGCCAGCTCACCCGGGACACCGAGCTCCTACGAGCAGTACTTC.